The clone carrying this T cell receptor (beta chain) showed up many times. As yet, its antigen is unknown. V was clipped by 5 bases and J by 6 bases, with 12 bases between them. The CDR3 consists of 13 residues. In germline, CDR1 is SGHTA, CDR2 FQGNSA. Time point of the sample: patch test 1, 2 weeks after DPC sensitization. Treatment noted: therapeutic diphenylcyclopropenone sensitization with weekly scalp DPC. In every case, blood was obtained before the patch test was applied. The data originate from a study of human T cells and chemical hapten exposure. The study's findings and limits: No change in TCRs above 1 in 1000 frequency was produced by DPC sensitization.

Using its own MiXCR run on the RACE reads, TCRdb lists one record per CDR3 protein. The sample consists of roughly 70,000 distinct CDR3 sequences, roughly 9.2% of them appearing once. The sample was whole blood, taken in connection with sensitization to the hapten diphenylcyclopropenone (DPC). The V call is TRBV7-2, the J call TRBJ2-3, with a weak D call TRBD2 (5 bases). The origin of this receptor is a woman in her thirties or forties with alopecia areata. Some clones in this sample may be carry-over from other donors' samples. CDR3 DNA sequence: TGTGCCAGCAGCGCGGGTTATCTGGATACGCAGTATTTT. Protein product: CASSAGYLDTQYF.